A single sample gave rise to the 23 T cell receptor beta chains below, sequenced in a study of blood T cell repertoires in COVID-19. Assay: immunoSEQ multiplex PCR; the TCRdb copy retains only in-frame clones and omits some. The sample carries 200,000 to 300,000 clones, roughly 84% recorded once. Sequenced material: peripheral blood. These receptors all come from a man between 60 and 75 years old with acute or convalescent COVID-19.

The chain recombines TRBV4-1 with TRBJ2-5; weak D call: TRBD2 (5 bases). Deletions cut 5 bases from V and 5 bases from J, with 18 bases between. Germline V gene lookup returns CDR1 MGHRA and CDR2 YSYEKL. This CDR3 region has 15 residues. The CDR3 loop reads CASSEGQRVGETQYF. CDR3 nucleotide sequence: TGCGCCAGCAGCGAGGGCCAAAGAGTGGGGGAGACCCAGTACTTC.

This chain joins TRBV29-1 and TRBJ2-7; 7 bases are a match to TRBD1. Germline CDR1 SQVTM, CDR2 ANQGSEA. The J segment lost 2 bases and the V segment lost 4 bases, leaving 5 bases of the junction unmatched. The CDR3 has 13 residues. CDR3 loop: CSVVQGQTYEQYF. CDR3 in DNA: TGCAGCGTTGTACAGGGGCAAACCTACGAGCAGTACTTC.

The chain employs TRBV5-1 and TRBJ1-3, with 7 positions matching TRBD1. V dropped 5 bases and J dropped 0; count of bases not matched to a gene: 5. CDR1 and CDR2 from the germline V gene are SGHRS and YFSETQ. The CDR3 is 15 amino acids. CDR3 amino acids: CASRPTGSSGNTIYF. CDR3 nucleotide sequence: TGCGCCAGCAGGCCGACAGGGAGCTCTGGAAACACCATATATTTT.

This chain links TRBV7-6 with TRBJ2-2; 13 nucleotides line up with TRBD2. The V segment lost 2 bases and the J segment 7 bases; nucleotides outside the gene matches: 13. Looked up from germline, CDR1 is SGHVS and CDR2 is FNYEAQ. The CDR3 has 19 amino acids. The CDR3 loop is CASSLLRLAGGPRVGELFF. DNA of the CDR3: TGTGCCAGCAGCTTACTCCGACTAGCGGGGGGCCCAAGGGTCGGGGAGCTGTTTTTT. The full variable domain, with the rest looked up from reference TRBV7-6 and TRBJ2-2, is GAGVSQSPRYKVTKRGQDVALRCDPISGHVSLYWYRQALGQGPEFLTYFNYEAQQDKSGLPNDRFSAERPEGSISTLTIQRTEQRDSAMYRCASSLLRLAGGPRVGELFFGEGSRLTVL.

The genes are TRBV5-1 and TRBJ2-3, with 8 bases aligning to TRBD2. Trimming at V came to 5 bases and at J to 3 bases, leaving 2 bases not matched to a gene. Germline loops: CDR1 SGHRS, CDR2 YFSETQ. This CDR3 comprises 13 residues. This CDR3 reads CASRAGATDTQYF. CDR3 nucleotides: TGCGCCAGCAGAGCGGGGGCGACAGATACGCAGTATTTT.

This clone was seen only once. The chain joins TRBV9 to TRBJ2-5; 8 bases fit TRBD1. Germline trimming cut 5 bases from V and 5 bases from J; bases unmatched to any gene: 8. Germline V gene lookup returns CDR1 SGDLS and CDR2 YYNGEE. The CDR3 covers 14 residues. Written as DNA, the CDR3 is TGTGCCAGCAGTTCCCGACAGGGGTGGGAGACCCAGTACTTC. This translates into CASSSRQGWETQYF.

The chain employs TRBV15 and TRBJ2-3, with TRBD2 matching over 14 bases. V trimming: 5 bases; J trimming: 0 bases; junction bases outside the gene matches: 10. Germline CDR1 LNHNV, CDR2 YYDKDF (reference sequence). The CDR3 has 19 residues. CDR3 loop: CATSPGTSGGALSTDTQYF. For the CDR3, the DNA is TGTGCCACCAGCCCCGGGACTAGCGGGGGTGCCTTGAGCACAGATACGCAGTATTTT.

The chain carries TRBV14 and TRBJ1-1; 7 bases align to TRBD1. Germline CDR1 SGHDN, CDR2 FVKESK. J lost 0 bases, V lost 5 bases, and 3 bases had no gene match. This CDR3 has 14 residues. DNA of the CDR3: TGTGCCAGCAGCACAGGACAGGTGAACACTGAAGCTTTCTTT. This encodes CASSTGQVNTEAFF. Full variable domain (missing parts from reference TRBV14 and TRBJ1-1): EAGVTQFPSHSVIEKGQTVTLRCDPISGHDNLYWYRRVMGKEIKFLLHFVKESKQDESGMPNNRFLAERTGGTYSTLKVQPAELEDSGVYFCASSTGQVNTEAFFGQGTRLTVV.

The genes are TRBV4-3 and TRBJ1-4; TRBD1 agrees at 8 bases. Germline V lookup: CDR1 LGHNA, CDR2 YSLEER. The CDR3 covers 15 residues. J gave up 3 bases and V 7 bases, and 7 bases lay outside the gene matches. In nucleotides, the CDR3 is TGCGCCAGCAAGCAGGGGGCCAATCCTAATGAAAAACTGTTTTTT. This sequence encodes CASKQGANPNEKLFF.

The V call is TRBV10-3, the J call TRBJ1-1; the match to TRBD1 covers 7 bases. The V gene end was trimmed by 10 bases and the J gene end by 2 bases; junction bases not matched to a gene: 4. This CDR3 region has 12 residues. Germline values: CDR1 ENHRY, CDR2 SYGVKD. CDR3 loop: CATQGGNTEAFF. As DNA, the CDR3 is TGTGCCACCCAGGGGGGAAACACTGAAGCTTTCTTT.

The V gene is TRBV15, the J gene TRBJ2-7; no firm D call. The germline V and J ends were trimmed by 0 bases and 5 bases, with 14 bases remaining between them. Germline V CDR1 and CDR2: LNHNV, YYDKDF (reference sequence). The CDR3 consists of 15 residues. The CDR3 region has the DNA TGTGCCACCAGCAGAGATCTCGGCGGCGAAAACGAGCAGTACTTC. This gives the protein CATSRDLGGENEQYF. Drawing the rest from reference TRBV15 and TRBJ2-7, the complete variable domain is DAMVIQNPRYQVTQFGKPVTLSCSQTLNHNVMYWYQQKSSQAPKLLFHYYDKDFNNEADTPDNFQSRRPNTSFCFLDIRSPGLGDTAMYLCATSRDLGGENEQYFGPGTRLTVT.

The J gene is TRBJ2-2, the V gene TRBV9; tentatively, D is TRBD1 (6 bases). CDR1 and CDR2 from the germline V gene are SGDLS and YYNGEE. Trimming cost V 0 bases and J 2 bases, with 8 bases left between them. The CDR3 is 15 amino acids. The CDR3 sequence: CASSVGGGNTGELFF. CDR3 DNA sequence: TGTGCCAGCAGCGTAGGTGGGGGCAACACCGGGGAGCTGTTTTTT.

The chain links TRBV27 to TRBJ2-1; 7 bases are shared with TRBD2. CDR3 size: 16 residues. CDR1 MNHEY and CDR2 SMNVEV come from the germline V gene (reference sequence). J lost 4 bases, V lost 8 bases, and 14 bases had no gene match. The CDR3 protein is CASAASGRLGYNEQFF. Written as DNA, the CDR3 is TGTGCCAGCGCCGCCTCCGGGAGGCTGGGGTACAATGAGCAGTTCTTC.

This sequence joins TRBV10-3 and TRBJ1-2; 7 nucleotides agree with TRBD1. This CDR3 region has 15 residues. Germline V gene lookup returns CDR1 ENHRY and CDR2 SYGVKD. V gave up 5 bases and J gave up 4 bases; unmatched junction bases: 10. The CDR3 sequence: CAISYSTGKSYGYTF. The CDR3 DNA sequence: TGTGCCATCAGTTATTCGACAGGGAAATCCTATGGCTACACCTTC.

V gene TRBV9 combines with J gene TRBJ2-7, with D maybe TRBD2 (7 bases). The V gene's germline CDR1 is SGDLS and CDR2 YYNGEE. Trimming took off 3 bases at V and 5 bases at J, with 18 bases between the two ends. The CDR3 is 15 residues long. CDR3 in amino acids: CASSGGRGLRNEQYF. In nucleotides, the CDR3 is TGTGCCAGCAGCGGCGGGCGGGGGCTAAGAAACGAGCAGTACTTC.

The chain links TRBV9 to TRBJ2-1, with a tentative D call TRBD2 (6 bases). Trimming took 0 bases from V and 9 from J, leaving 16 bases between them. Germline V lookup: CDR1 SGDLS, CDR2 YYNGEE. This CDR3 comprises 15 residues. As DNA, the CDR3 is TGTGCCAGCAGCGTAGTGGGGGGAAGCATGGGTGAGCAGTTCTTC. Its protein is CASSVVGGSMGEQFF.

This chain uses TRBV6-1 with TRBJ2-2; 11 bases line up with TRBD1. V was pared by 4 bases and J by 6 bases, with 7 bases of the junction left unmatched. Germline lookup yields CDR1 MNHNS and CDR2 SASEGT. The CDR3 extends over 16 amino acids. CDR3 nucleotide sequence: TGTGCCAGCAGTGTCAGGACAGGGGGCGCTTCCGGGGAGCTGTTTTTT. This gives the protein CASSVRTGGASGELFF.

The CDR3 DNA reads as TGCGCCAGCAGCCTCAGCCAGGGTTTTACTGAAGCTTTCTTT. Protein sequence: CASSLSQGFTEAFF. The chain recombines TRBV4-3 with TRBJ1-1, with a weak D call TRBD1 (5 bases). V lost 4 bases and J lost 5, with 14 bases in between. Germline lookup yields CDR1 LGHNA and CDR2 YSLEER. There are 14 residues in the CDR3.

This chain connects TRBV4-2 to TRBJ2-2, with 10 bases aligning to TRBD1. The trim removed 4 bases at V and 6 bases at J, leaving 5 bases unmatched. Germline V gene lookup returns CDR1 LGHNA and CDR2 YNFKEQ. CDR3 size: 15 residues. CDR3 sequence reads: CASSLRQGASGELFF. In nucleotides, the CDR3 is TGTGCCAGCAGCCTAAGACAGGGGGCTTCCGGGGAGCTGTTTTTT.

This sequence joins TRBV27 and TRBJ2-7, with TRBD1 matching over 10 bases. The CDR3 is made up of 14 amino acids. The germline V gene encodes CDR1 MNHEY and CDR2 SMNVEV (reference sequence). V lost 4 bases and J lost 4; bases outside the gene matches: 4. This chain's CDR3 is CASSWKGQGYEQYF. Written as DNA, the CDR3 is TGTGCCAGCAGTTGGAAGGGACAGGGGTACGAGCAGTACTTC.

The chain has TRBV18 and TRBJ2-7, with 7 bases lining up with TRBD2. This CDR3 comprises 14 residues. Trimming removed 3 bases from V and 9 bases from J; junction bases left unmatched: 11. Germline assignment: CDR1 KGHSH and CDR2 LQKENI. The CDR3 loop reads CASSPLGGGSPQYF. As DNA, the CDR3 is TGTGCCAGCTCACCCCTTGGGGGGGGATCCCCGCAGTACTTC.

This chain uses TRBV24-1 with TRBJ2-1, with a possible D match to TRBD1 (7 bases). V lost 6 bases to trimming and J lost 6 bases, with 29 bases between them. CDR1 and CDR2 from the germline V gene are KGHDR and SFDVKD. This CDR3 is 19 amino acids long. The CDR3 sequence: CATSRGTAGLSSETNEQFF. The CDR3 nucleotides are TGTGCCACCAGTCGGGGGACAGCCGGCCTTTCAAGCGAGACCAATGAGCAGTTCTTC.

This clone was observed a few times. This chain connects TRBV2 to TRBJ1-2; D unclear. Trimming took 5 bases from V and 4 from J, leaving 14 bases between them. Germline CDR1 and CDR2: SNHLY and FYNNEI. CDR3 length equals 14 residues. For the CDR3, the DNA is TGTGCCAGCAGTTCGACGGGATCGTCCTATGGCTACACCTTC. It codes for CASSSTGSSYGYTF.